In this sample, the clone carrying this T cell receptor beta chain turned up many times. The time point here: patch test 2, 6 weeks after DPC sensitization. Treatment noted: therapeutic diphenylcyclopropenone sensitization with weekly scalp DPC. The CDR3 loop spans 13 amino acids. CDR1 and CDR2 from the germline V gene are MDHEN and SYDVKM. The germline V and J ends were trimmed by 5 bases and 0 bases, with 6 bases remaining between them. This sample stems from a study of human T cells and chemical hapten exposure. MiXCR was run by TCRdb on the RACE reads, yielding one entry per CDR3 protein. The repertoire holds roughly 96,000 distinct CDR3 sequences, with about 9.3% as singletons.

The V gene is TRBV28, the J gene TRBJ2-3, with unresolved D. The starting material was whole blood, obtained in connection with sensitization to the hapten diphenylcyclopropenone (DPC). The origin of this receptor is a middle-aged woman with alopecia areata. Some clones in this sample may be carry-over from other donors' samples. This CDR3 reads CASSDLSTDTQYF. CDR3 sequence (DNA): TGTGCCAGCAGTGATCTAAGCACAGATACGCAGTATTTT.